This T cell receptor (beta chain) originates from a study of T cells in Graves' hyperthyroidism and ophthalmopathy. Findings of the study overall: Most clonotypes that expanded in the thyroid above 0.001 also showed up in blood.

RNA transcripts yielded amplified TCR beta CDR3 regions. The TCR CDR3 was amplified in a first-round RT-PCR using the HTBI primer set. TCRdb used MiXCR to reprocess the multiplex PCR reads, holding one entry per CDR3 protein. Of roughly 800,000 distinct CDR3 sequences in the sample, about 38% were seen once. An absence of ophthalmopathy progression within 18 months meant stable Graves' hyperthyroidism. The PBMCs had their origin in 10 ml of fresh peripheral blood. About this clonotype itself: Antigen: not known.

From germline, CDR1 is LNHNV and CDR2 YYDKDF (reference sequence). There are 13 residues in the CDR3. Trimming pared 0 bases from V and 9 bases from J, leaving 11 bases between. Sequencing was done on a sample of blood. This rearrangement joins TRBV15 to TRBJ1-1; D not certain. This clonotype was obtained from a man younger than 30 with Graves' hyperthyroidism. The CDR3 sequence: CATSRDKGWQAFF. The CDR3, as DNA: TGTGCCACCAGCAGAGATAAGGGTTGGCAAGCTTTCTTT. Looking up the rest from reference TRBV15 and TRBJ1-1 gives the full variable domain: DAMVIQNPRYQVTQFGKPVTLSCSQTLNHNVMYWYQQKSSQAPKLLFHYYDKDFNNEADTPDNFQSRRPNTSFCFLDIRSPGLGDTAMYLCATSRDKGWQAFFGQGTRLTVV.